This passage covers 19 T cell receptor beta chains from one sample sequenced in a study of cytomegalovirus exposure and HLA in healthy donors. The method was immunoSEQ multiplex PCR; TCRdb's version includes in-frame clones alone and lacks a portion of them. The data contain 180,000 or so clones, 70% to 85% of them singletons. The material sequenced was PBMCs. The receptors shown here come from a woman aged 25 to 45 in good health and CMV-seropositive.

The CDR3 DNA reads as TGTGCCAGCAGCCTAAAAGTGAACACTGAAGCTTTCTTT. As protein: CASSLKVNTEAFF. The V gene is TRBV7-2, the J gene TRBJ1-1; no clear D gene. The CDR3 totals 13 residues. Deletions cut 5 bases from V and 0 bases from J, with 7 bases between. Germline CDR1 is SGHTA and CDR2 is FQGNSA.

The chain recombines TRBV11-2 with TRBJ2-7; TRBD1 agrees at 7 bases. Trimming removed 3 bases from V and 0 bases from J; junction bases left unmatched: 14. This CDR3 has 18 residues. The germline V gene encodes CDR1 SGHAT and CDR2 FQNNGV. In nucleotides, the CDR3 is TGTGCCAGCAGCTTGGGACAGCTCTTCTCCACTCACTCCTACGAGCAGTACTTC. It is translated as CASSLGQLFSTHSYEQYF.

This clone was found once. The chain uses TRBV5-1 and TRBJ2-7; perhaps TRBD2 as D (6 bases). Germline V gene lookup returns CDR1 SGHRS and CDR2 YFSETQ. V was shortened by 0 bases and J by 6 bases, with 16 bases between the two germline ends. CDR3 size: 15 residues. CDR3: CASSLVGLKTVEQYF. The CDR3 region has the DNA TGCGCCAGCAGCTTGGTGGGACTGAAGACCGTCGAGCAGTACTTC.

The genes are TRBV6-5 and TRBJ1-2; 12 bases map to TRBD1. The CDR3 consists of 13 residues. The germline CDR1 and CDR2 sequences are MNHEY and SVGAGI. With V trimmed by 9 bases and J by 8 bases, 7 bases remained unmatched. Here the CDR3 DNA reads TGTGCCAGTGGGACAGGGGGCGCCCCGGGCTACACCTTC. This gives the protein CASGTGGAPGYTF.

V and J are TRBV4-2 and TRBJ1-2; weak D call: TRBD1 (5 bases). V was trimmed by 0 bases and J by 2 bases, leaving 13 bases between them. This CDR3 region has 16 residues. Germline V CDR1 and CDR2: LGHNA, YNFKEQ. CDR3 in amino acids: CASSQDLGEQNYGYTF. The CDR3 region has the DNA TGTGCCAGCAGCCAAGATTTAGGGGAACAGAACTATGGCTACACCTTC.

The gene calls are TRBV30 and TRBJ1-2; D perhaps matches TRBD1 (5 bases). V was pared by 7 bases and J by 6 bases, with 9 bases between. Germline V gene data show CDR1 as GTSNPN and CDR2 as SVGIG (reference sequence). This CDR3 contains 10 residues. The CDR3: CASSGHGYTF. CDR3 DNA: TGTGCCTCCTCAGGGCATGGCTACACCTTC.

This rearrangement joins TRBV29-1 to TRBJ2-7, with D possibly matching TRBD1 (5 bases). The germline V gene encodes CDR1 SQVTM and CDR2 ANQGSEA. The ends were cut back, 4 bases at V and 3 bases at J, with 10 bases in the middle. CDR3 length: 12 amino acids. The DNA for the CDR3 is TGCAGCGTTGGACAGACGAACTACGAGCAGTACTTC. Translating it yields CSVGQTNYEQYF.

This clone was detected only once. The CDR3 DNA is TGCGCCAGCAGCTTGGGGGTAGCGGGAGAGCAGTACTTC. As protein: CASSLGVAGEQYF. The chain joins TRBV5-1 to TRBJ2-7; 8 bases line up with TRBD2. The germline V gene encodes CDR1 SGHRS and CDR2 YFSETQ. Germline trimming cut 0 bases from V and 7 bases from J; bases unmatched to any gene: 3. The CDR3 spans 13 residues.

This clone was detected many times. The CDR3 here is CASSPDRVGQETQYF. The CDR3 nucleotides read TGCGCCAGCAGCCCGGACAGGGTGGGACAAGAGACCCAGTACTTC. The rearrangement joins TRBV5-1 to TRBJ2-5; TRBD1 matches at 8 bases. The CDR3 length is 15 residues. V trimming: 4 bases; J trimming: 2 bases; junction bases outside the gene matches: 7. Germline V lookup: CDR1 SGHRS, CDR2 YFSETQ.

This clone was seen only a few times. The CDR3 loop is CASHESVSNQPQHF. The CDR3 DNA reads TGTGCCAGCCACGAGAGTGTTAGCAATCAGCCCCAGCATTTT. V gene TRBV6-5 combines with J gene TRBJ1-5; D uncertain. Germline V CDR1 and CDR2: MNHEY, SVGAGI. The CDR3 is made up of 14 amino acids. The germline V and J ends were trimmed by 8 bases and 0 bases, with 11 bases remaining between them.

The chain combines TRBV13 with TRBJ1-2, with D unresolved. The CDR3 totals 13 residues. Germline V gene sequence: CDR1 PRHDT, CDR2 FYEKMQ (reference sequence). V was pared by 4 bases and J by 4 bases, with 10 bases between. The DNA of the CDR3 is TGTGCCAGCAGCTCCTCTCTCCCCTATGGCTACACCTTC. Translated, it gives CASSSSLPYGYTF.

This clone has a handful of counts. The rearrangement links TRBV30 to TRBJ1-2; 10 bases agree with TRBD1. From germline, CDR1 is GTSNPN and CDR2 SVGIG (reference sequence). The CDR3 totals 12 residues. Trimming took 2 bases from V and 12 from J; bases not matched to a gene: 6. CDR3 nucleotide sequence: TGTGCCTGGAGTATGACCGGGACAGGGGACACCTTC. Translating it yields CAWSMTGTGDTF.

The rearrangement links TRBV25-1 to TRBJ2-1; 9 positions match TRBD2. CDR3 length: 16 amino acids. Trimming removed 3 bases from V and 6 bases from J; junction bases left unmatched: 9. Germline V gives CDR1 MGHDK, CDR2 SYGVNS. The CDR3 spells CASSEPGTSRTNEQFF. The CDR3 coding sequence is TGTGCCAGCAGTGAGCCCGGGACTAGCCGTACCAATGAGCAGTTCTTC.

CDR3 bases: TGTGCCAGCAGTGAACCGGGAGGCCTCCGGGAGACCCAGTACTTC. Translation gives CASSEPGGLRETQYF. The chain joins TRBV2 to TRBJ2-5, with 7 bases aligning to TRBD2. J lost 5 bases, V lost 2 bases, and 8 bases had no gene match. Germline CDR1 is SNHLY and CDR2 is FYNNEI. The CDR3 consists of 15 residues.

The gene calls are TRBV28 and TRBJ1-2; TRBD1 matches 10 bases. The germline gives CDR1 MDHEN, CDR2 SYDVKM. V trimming: 5 bases; J trimming: 7 bases; junction bases outside the gene matches: 4. The CDR3 has 13 amino acids. In DNA, the CDR3 is TGTGCCAGCAGTCTGGGGGACAGGGGTGGCTACACCTTC. It codes for CASSLGDRGGYTF.

This clone has just one count. This chain joins TRBV27 and TRBJ1-2; TRBD1 matches at 8 bases. Germline CDR1 reads MNHEY; CDR2 reads SMNVEV (reference sequence). V shed 5 bases, J shed 1 base, and the junction held 15 bases outside the gene matches. This CDR3 is built from 18 residues. The chain's CDR3 is CASSPIAFGQGGNYGYTF. The DNA of the CDR3 is TGTGCCAGCAGTCCTATTGCCTTTGGACAGGGCGGTAACTATGGCTACACCTTC.

J is TRBJ2-7 and V is TRBV10-3; maybe TRBD2 (5 bases). This CDR3 is 12 amino acids long. CDR1 is ENHRY, CDR2 SYGVKD, per germline. V lost 5 bases and J lost 0, with 5 bases in between. In DNA, the CDR3 is TGTGCCATCAGTCGGGACTCCTACGAGCAGTACTTC. Protein: CAISRDSYEQYF.

V gene TRBV5-5 combines with J gene TRBJ2-7; tentatively, D is TRBD1 (6 bases). Germline V lookup: CDR1 SGHKS, CDR2 YYEKEE (reference sequence). The V end was cut by 3 bases, the J end by 1 base, with 14 bases between. The CDR3 spans 15 residues. CDR3 nucleotide sequence: TGTGCCAGCAGCTCCTCAGGGGTGGTATCCTACGAGCAGTACTTC. It encodes CASSSSGVVSYEQYF.

V gene TRBV6-5 combines with J gene TRBJ2-5; D call uncertain. Trimming shortened V by 8 bases and J by 1 base, and 17 bases separated the two germline ends. The CDR3 contains 15 residues. Germline values: CDR1 MNHEY, CDR2 SVGAGI. CDR3 protein: CASGPGTRIQETQYF. The CDR3 DNA reads TGTGCCAGCGGGCCCGGAACTCGCATCCAAGAGACCCAGTACTTC.